This T cell receptor beta chain was recovered during a study of blood T cell repertoires in COVID-19. Self-reported history from a screening survey and questionnaire set each donor's cohort. Under the authors' procedure: Quantification of nucleated cells was approximated via reference gene primer amplification. This table comes from immunoSEQ multiplex PCR, and its TCRdb copy is limited to in-frame clones, with some not included. The V and J calls and clone size were taken over from that table, and D and trimming were inferred from the DNA. Among approximately 150,000 clones listed, roughly 87% were seen once. V gave up 4 bases and J gave up 0 bases, with 13 bases separating them. The V gene's germline CDR1 is LNHDA and CDR2 SQIVND (reference sequence). This CDR3 comprises 16 residues.

The chain uses TRBV19 and TRBJ1-3; no reliable D call. The receptor's source is a human donor with acute COVID-19. The donor label of this sample is uncertain. Sequenced: PBMCs or T cells enriched from blood (not recorded which). The CDR3 DNA sequence: TGTGCCAGTAGTACTTTTACGACTAGCTCTGGAAACACCATATATTTT. Its protein is CASSTFTTSSGNTIYF.